The 22 T cell receptor beta chains given below trace back to one sample, sequenced in a study of cytomegalovirus exposure and HLA in healthy donors. This PCR relied on a set of 60 Vbeta primers and 13 Jbeta primers. This table comes from immunoSEQ multiplex PCR, and its TCRdb copy is limited to in-frame clones, with some not included. The sample lists approximately 160,000 clones, 60% to 80% occurring once. The sample was PBMCs. The receptors derive from a male donor in good health and CMV-seronegative.

The gene calls are TRBV25-1 and TRBJ2-3; 14 nucleotides match TRBD2. The CDR3 length is 18 residues. V gave up 0 bases and J gave up 1 base; unmatched junction bases: 3. The germline gives CDR1 MGHDK, CDR2 SYGVNS. The DNA of the CDR3 is TGTGCCAGCAGTGAATATGGGACTAGCGGGGGTGGCACAGATACGCAGTATTTT. This sequence encodes CASSEYGTSGGGTDTQYF.

The CDR3 DNA sequence: TGTGCCAGCAGCCAAAAGACAGGGGGCATCTTTGGCTACACCTTC. This codes for CASSQKTGGIFGYTF. This chain links TRBV14 with TRBJ1-2; TRBD1 matches 10 bases. The germline V gene encodes CDR1 SGHDN and CDR2 FVKESK. The V and J ends lost 2 bases and 7 bases, in that order; junction bases with no gene match: 7. This CDR3 has 15 residues.

This clone was seen only once. This chain uses TRBV5-4 with TRBJ2-7; 9 nucleotides match TRBD1. Germline V gene lookup returns CDR1 SGHNT and CDR2 YYREEE (reference sequence). V shed 4 bases and J 3 bases; nucleotides not matched to a gene: 2. This CDR3 contains 13 residues. CDR3 DNA: TGTGCCAGCAGCATGGGACAGGGCTACGAGCAGTACTTC. Its translation is CASSMGQGYEQYF.

The genes are TRBV19 and TRBJ1-1; maybe TRBD1 (5 bases). The CDR3 is 12 residues long. Trimming took 4 bases from V and 7 from J, leaving 10 bases between them. The V gene's germline CDR1 is LNHDA and CDR2 SQIVND (reference sequence). The DNA for the CDR3 is TGTGCCAGTAGTACGGACGGGGGTGAAGCTTTCTTT. Protein: CASSTDGGEAFF.

The chain couples TRBV13 to TRBJ2-5; a possible D gene is TRBD1 (6 bases). The J call is uncertain, as TRBJ2-7 better fits the DNA end. Germline CDR1 reads PRHDT; CDR2 reads FYEKMQ (reference sequence). The CDR3 consists of 14 residues. The CDR3 nucleotides read TGTGCCAGCAGCCCGACCCTGGACAGTTACGAGCAGTACTTC. This codes for CASSPTLDSYEQYF.

This clone came up once. The chain has TRBV7-3 and TRBJ2-3, with 7 bases aligning to TRBD2. This CDR3 spans 15 amino acids. CDR1 is SGHTA, CDR2 FQGTGA, per germline. The J segment lost 1 base and the V segment lost 5 bases, leaving 6 bases of the junction unmatched. CDR3 in DNA: TGTGCCAGCAGCGGGCGGGGGAGCGGCACAGATACGCAGTATTTT. As protein: CASSGRGSGTDTQYF.

This clone was found a few times. The chain employs TRBV5-6 and TRBJ2-3; D unclear. Germline loops: CDR1 SGHDT, CDR2 YYEEEE. The ends were cut back, 4 bases at V and 1 base at J, with 7 bases in the middle. This CDR3 has 13 amino acids. The CDR3 region has the DNA TGTGCCAGCAGCCCCCAGGGCACAGATACGCAGTATTTT. Its translation is CASSPQGTDTQYF. The full variable domain, its missing parts supplied by reference TRBV5-6 and TRBJ2-3, is DAGVTQSPTHLIKTRGQQVTLRCSPKSGHDTVSWYQQALGQGPQFIFQYYEEEERQRGNFPDRFSGHQFPNYSSELNVNALLLGDSALYLCASSPQGTDTQYFGPGTRLTVL.

This clone showed up just once. The chain uses TRBV7-2 and TRBJ1-3; D gene ambiguous. Germline V gene lookup returns CDR1 SGHTA and CDR2 FQGNSA. Trimming removed 3 bases from V and 2 bases from J, with 11 bases in between. The CDR3 length is 15 residues. CDR3 loop: CASSFTRLTGNTIYF. The CDR3 DNA reads as TGTGCCAGCAGCTTCACGAGGTTAACTGGAAACACCATATATTTT. The variable domain in full, completed from reference TRBV7-2 and TRBJ1-3, reads GAGVSQSPSNKVTEKGKDVELRCDPISGHTALYWYRQSLGQGLEFLIYFQGNSAPDKSGLPSDRFSAERTGGSVSTLTIQRTQQEDSAVYLCASSFTRLTGNTIYFGEGSWLTVV.

The CDR3 bases are TGTGCCAGCAAAGACAGGGTACCAGCCAAAAACATTCAGTACTTC. Translating gives CASKDRVPAKNIQYF. V usage is TRBV6-6 and J usage is TRBJ2-4; TRBD1 matches 7 bases. Germline CDR1 MNHNY, CDR2 SVGAGI (reference sequence). This CDR3 region has 15 residues. V dropped 7 bases and J dropped 0; count of bases not matched to a gene: 6.

The rearrangement joins TRBV19 to TRBJ1-5; 12 nucleotides match TRBD1. This CDR3 comprises 17 residues. With 5 bases clipped from V and 1 base from J, the junction kept 6 bases outside the gene matches. CDR1 and CDR2 (germline): LNHDA, SQIVND (reference sequence). The CDR3 sequence is CASSLGTGGRSNQPQHF. The CDR3 DNA reads TGTGCCAGTAGTCTAGGGACAGGGGGCCGGAGCAATCAGCCCCAGCATTTT.

The J gene is TRBJ1-1, the V gene TRBV5-4, with 8 bases identical to TRBD1. CDR3 length: 15 amino acids. Trimming removed 5 bases from V and 2 bases from J; junction bases left unmatched: 8. CDR1 is SGHNT and CDR2 is YYREEE in the germline V gene (reference sequence). The CDR3 DNA is TGTGCCAGCAGAGCCGGGACAGGTACTAACACTGAAGCTTTCTTT. It translates to CASRAGTGTNTEAFF. The entire variable domain, with the rest obtained from reference TRBV5-4 and TRBJ1-1, is as follows: ETGVTQSPTHLIKTRGQQVTLRCSSQSGHNTVSWYQQALGQGPQFIFQYYREEENGRGNFPPRFSGLQFPNYSSELNVNALELDDSALYLCASRAGTGTNTEAFFGQGTRLTVV.

The V call is TRBV6-6, the J call TRBJ1-5; TRBD1 might be the D (5 bases). The CDR3 runs to 14 residues. CDR1 is MNHNY and CDR2 is SVGAGI in the germline V gene (reference sequence). V lost 5 bases to trimming and J lost 11 bases, with 19 bases between them. CDR3 region: CASSTGDISLAQHF. The CDR3 DNA reads as TGTGCCAGCAGTACGGGGGATATCAGCCTGGCCCAGCATTTT.

The table lists this clone with a few counts. This chain connects TRBV4-1 to TRBJ1-6, with 8 bases that match TRBD1. V dropped 4 bases and J dropped 4; count of bases not matched to a gene: 6. Germline CDR1 reads MGHRA; CDR2 reads YSYEKL. The CDR3 loop spans 16 amino acids. The CDR3 bases are TGCGCCAGCAGCCTCTCCCGGGACAGGTATAATTCACCCCTCCACTTT. Protein product: CASSLSRDRYNSPLHF.

The gene calls are TRBV27 and TRBJ1-6; D gene uncertain. Germline V gives CDR1 MNHEY, CDR2 SMNVEV (reference sequence). V dropped 6 bases and J dropped 9 bases, with 9 bases sitting between them. The CDR3 runs 12 residues. The CDR3 spells CASRPPGSPLHF. The CDR3 coding sequence is TGTGCCAGCAGACCCCCGGGTTCACCCCTCCACTTT.

This clone was seen more than once but under ten times. This rearrangement joins TRBV2 to TRBJ2-5, with 7 positions matching TRBD1. The CDR3 is 13 residues long. V gave up 6 bases and J gave up 5 bases; unmatched junction bases: 6. CDR1 is SNHLY and CDR2 is FYNNEI in the germline V gene. The CDR3 region has the DNA TGTGCCAGCAGAAGGGGGCTTGCGGAGACCCAGTACTTC. This translates into CASRRGLAETQYF.

This clone was detected a few times. The chain has TRBV9 and TRBJ2-1; 8 nucleotides agree with TRBD2. The CDR3 spans 16 residues. V gave up 3 bases and J gave up 2 bases; unmatched junction bases: 7. CDR1 and CDR2 from the germline V gene are SGDLS and YYNGEE. The CDR3 region has the DNA TGTGCCAGCAGCGCCTGGACTAGCCGGACCTACAATGAGCAGTTCTTC. Translation: CASSAWTSRTYNEQFF.

The V call is TRBV7-9, the J call TRBJ2-7; no reliable D call. Germline loops: CDR1 SEHNR, CDR2 FQNEAQ (reference sequence). V lost 0 bases and J 0 bases, leaving 12 bases between the germline ends. The length of the CDR3 is 16 residues. CDR3 nucleotide sequence: TGTGCCAGCAGCTTAGCGATTAGCCGGAGCTCCTACGAGCAGTACTTC. This sequence encodes CASSLAISRSSYEQYF.

V is TRBV7-3 and J is TRBJ2-1, with TRBD2 identical over 10 bases. Germline V gives CDR1 SGHTA, CDR2 FQGTGA. This CDR3 is built from 16 residues. V was pared by 2 bases and J by 1 base, with 2 bases of the junction left unmatched. CDR3 loop: CASSLQAGGSYNEQFF. Here the CDR3 DNA reads TGTGCCAGCAGCTTACAAGCGGGAGGGTCCTACAATGAGCAGTTCTTC.

This clone occurred once. V is TRBV7-2 and J is TRBJ2-5, with a tentative D call TRBD2 (5 bases). V dropped 5 bases and J dropped 3 bases, with 16 bases sitting between them. Per the germline V gene, CDR1 is SGHTA and CDR2 is FQGNSA. The CDR3 sequence is 15 residues long. This CDR3 is CASSAGNYPEETQYF. For the CDR3, the DNA is TGTGCCAGCAGCGCCGGGAACTATCCCGAAGAGACCCAGTACTTC.

The rearrangement uses TRBV9 and TRBJ2-1, with 9 bases that match TRBD2. Trimming cost V 0 bases and J 4 bases; bases outside gene matches: 5. Germline-derived CDR1 and CDR2 are SGDLS and YYNGEE. CDR3 length: 16 residues. CDR3 in amino acids: CASSVEPSGVYNEQFF. The CDR3 nucleotides read TGTGCCAGCAGCGTAGAGCCTAGCGGGGTGTACAATGAGCAGTTCTTC.

V usage is TRBV28 and J usage is TRBJ1-1, with 7 bases lining up with TRBD1. The V segment lost 6 bases and the J segment 0 bases; nucleotides outside the gene matches: 4. CDR1 MDHEN and CDR2 SYDVKM come from the germline V gene. The CDR3 is made up of 14 amino acids. CDR3 bases: TGTGCCAGCAGCCCCGGGACAGTGAACACTGAAGCTTTCTTT. This sequence encodes CASSPGTVNTEAFF.

The chain joins TRBV10-3 to TRBJ1-3, with D tentatively TRBD1 (6 bases). The V end lost 6 bases, the J end lost 6 bases, and 12 bases lay between the germline ends. The CDR3 totals 13 residues. Germline V CDR1 and CDR2: ENHRY, SYGVKD. The CDR3 DNA sequence: TGTGCCATCAGCGGGACACCTCCAAACACCATATATTTT. Translation: CAISGTPPNTIYF.